This T cell receptor (beta chain) was observed in a study of shared clonotypes between healthy human individuals. Per the authors' pipeline: ImmunoSEQ output lacked quality scores and full-length reads, limiting matched filtering. Assay: immunoSEQ multiplex PCR; the TCRdb copy retains only in-frame clones and omits some. The V and J calls and clone size are taken from that table; D and trimming were inferred from the DNA. The data contain about 2 million clones, around 96% of them singletons. This clone appeared a few times. Its antigen is currently unknown. Other nucleotide sequences in the sample specify the same CDR3. Positive CCR7 selection of CD45RO-negative cells yielded the naive CD8 cells, and terminally differentiated effector memory CD45RA+ cells were excluded. General observations from the study: Shared clonotypes: about 4.6% naive CD4, under 4% naive CD8, about 2.5% memory CD4, over 0.3% memory CD8. Sampling involved blood alone; tissue repertoires likely differ.

This TCR was sampled from a man younger than 35 in good health. The source material was naive CD8+ T cells sorted from blood.

The CDR3 loop reads CASSWDSTDTQYF. CDR3 in DNA: TGTGCCAGCAGTTGGGACAGCACAGATACGCAGTATTTT. The chain links TRBV27 to TRBJ2-3, with D perhaps assigned TRBD1 or TRBD2 (5 bases each). This CDR3 comprises 13 residues. V was shortened by 4 bases and J by 0 bases, with 5 bases between the two germline ends. Germline values: CDR1 MNHEY, CDR2 SMNVEV (reference sequence).